This TCR beta chain was identified during a study of graft-versus-host responses after intestinal transplantation. Study-level background: Transplants were multivisceral, liver-intestinal, or isolated intestinal. Anti-thymocyte globulin was used for induction in all recipients, who then took tacrolimus and steroids for about 3 years. Study findings and constraints: In recipient marrow, GvH clones were found, and some appeared first in ileum or blood. Patients who carried graft-donor T cell macrochimerism also had high graft-versus-host to host-versus-graft clonal ratios in their allografts.

As for this clone: Its antigen is unknown.

Researchers processed graft tissue to release intraepithelial and lamina propria lymphocytes. This CDR3 region has 13 residues. Germline V gives CDR1 LNHDA, CDR2 SQIVND (reference sequence). V was clipped by 3 bases and J by 1 base, with 6 bases between them. Assay: immunoSEQ multiplex PCR; the TCRdb copy retains only in-frame clones and omits some. The sample lists more than 2,500 clones, roughly 72% occurring once. The rearrangement joins TRBV19 to TRBJ1-1; D is uncertain. The sample consisted of ileum tissue, taken roughly 5 and 7 days after intestinal transplantation. The sequence was obtained from a human patient who received an intestinal transplant, so some T cells may come from the graft donor. This CDR3 reads CASSILGNTEAFF. The CDR3 coding sequence is TGTGCCAGTAGTATCTTGGGGAACACTGAAGCTTTCTTT. The whole variable domain, filled in from reference TRBV19 and TRBJ1-1, reads DGGITQSPKYLFRKEGQNVTLSCEQNLNHDAMYWYRQDPGQGLRLIYYSQIVNDFQKGDIAEGYSVSREKKESFPLTVTSAQKNPTAFYLCASSILGNTEAFFGQGTRLTVV.